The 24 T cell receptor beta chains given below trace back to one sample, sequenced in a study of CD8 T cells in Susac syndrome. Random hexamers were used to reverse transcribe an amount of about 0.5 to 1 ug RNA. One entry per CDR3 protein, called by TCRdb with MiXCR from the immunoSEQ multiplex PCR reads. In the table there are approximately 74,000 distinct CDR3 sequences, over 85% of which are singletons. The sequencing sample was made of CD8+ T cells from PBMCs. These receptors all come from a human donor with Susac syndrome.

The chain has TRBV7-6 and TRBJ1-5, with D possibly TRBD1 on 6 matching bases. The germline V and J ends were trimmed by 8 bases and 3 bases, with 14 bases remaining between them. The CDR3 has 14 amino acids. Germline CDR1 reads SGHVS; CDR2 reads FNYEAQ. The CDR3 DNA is TGTGCCAGCGCCTGGGGACAAGACAATCAGCCCCAGCATTTT. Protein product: CASAWGQDNQPQHF.

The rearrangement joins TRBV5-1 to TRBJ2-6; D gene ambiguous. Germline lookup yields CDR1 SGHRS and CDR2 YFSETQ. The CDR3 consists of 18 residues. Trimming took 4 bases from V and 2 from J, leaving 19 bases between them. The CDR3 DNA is TGCGCCAGCAGCCCCCGGGTCCTCCTAAGGGCTGGGGCCAACGTCCTGACTTTC. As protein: CASSPRVLLRAGANVLTF.

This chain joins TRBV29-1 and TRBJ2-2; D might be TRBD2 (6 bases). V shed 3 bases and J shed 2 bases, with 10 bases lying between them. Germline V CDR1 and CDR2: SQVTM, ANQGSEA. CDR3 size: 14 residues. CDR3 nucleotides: TGCAGCGTTGAGGTAGCGGTTAACACCGGGGAGCTGTTTTTT. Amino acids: CSVEVAVNTGELFF.

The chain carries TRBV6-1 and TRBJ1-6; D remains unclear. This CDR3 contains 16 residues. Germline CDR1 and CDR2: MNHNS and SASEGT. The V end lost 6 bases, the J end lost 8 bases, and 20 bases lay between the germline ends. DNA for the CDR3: TGTGCCAGCAGCCCCAATGTTCCGGGGATGGATTCACCCCTCCACTTT. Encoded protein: CASSPNVPGMDSPLHF.

The CDR3 DNA is TGTGCCAGCAGCTTAGGGTCTAGCGACGGCTGGATCCACGAGCAGTACTTC. It specifies CASSLGSSDGWIHEQYF. The chain employs TRBV13 and TRBJ2-7, with D possibly TRBD2 on 6 matching bases. V gave up 0 bases and J gave up 5 bases, with 20 bases separating them. CDR1 and CDR2 from the germline V gene are PRHDT and FYEKMQ (reference sequence). CDR3 length: 17 amino acids.

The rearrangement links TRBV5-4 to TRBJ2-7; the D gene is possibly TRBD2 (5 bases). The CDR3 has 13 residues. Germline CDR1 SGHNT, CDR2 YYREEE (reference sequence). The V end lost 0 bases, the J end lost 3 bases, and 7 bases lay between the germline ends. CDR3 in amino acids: CASSLAGNYEQYF. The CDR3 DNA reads TGTGCCAGCAGCTTGGCGGGGAACTACGAGCAGTACTTC.

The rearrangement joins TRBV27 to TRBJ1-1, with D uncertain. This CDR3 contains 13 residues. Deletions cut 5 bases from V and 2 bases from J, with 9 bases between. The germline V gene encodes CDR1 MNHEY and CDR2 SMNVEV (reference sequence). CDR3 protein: CASSIWGNTEAFF. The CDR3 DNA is TGTGCCAGCAGTATCTGGGGTAACACTGAAGCTTTCTTT.

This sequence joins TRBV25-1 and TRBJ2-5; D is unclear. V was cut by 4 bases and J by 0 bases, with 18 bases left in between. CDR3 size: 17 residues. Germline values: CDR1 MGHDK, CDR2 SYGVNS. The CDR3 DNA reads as TGTGCCAGCAGTGGCCCTTCAGGACGGAATTACCAAGAGACCCAGTACTTC. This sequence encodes CASSGPSGRNYQETQYF.

The CDR3 DNA reads as TGTGCCAGCAGCTTCAGGGTCTCAACTAATGAAAAACTGTTTTTT. The encoded protein is CASSFRVSTNEKLFF. The V call is TRBV7-9, the J call TRBJ1-4; D is possibly TRBD1 (5 bases). The length of the CDR3 is 15 residues. Germline-derived CDR1 and CDR2 are SEHNR and FQNEAQ (reference sequence). The V end lost 3 bases, the J end lost 0 bases, and 8 bases lay between the germline ends.

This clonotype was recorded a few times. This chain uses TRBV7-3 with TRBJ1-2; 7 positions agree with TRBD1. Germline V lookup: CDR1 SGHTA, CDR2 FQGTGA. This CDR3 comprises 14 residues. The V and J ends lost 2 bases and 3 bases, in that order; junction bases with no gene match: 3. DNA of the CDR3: TGTGCCAGCAGCTTATACGGGACAGACTATGGCTACACCTTC. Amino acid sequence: CASSLYGTDYGYTF.

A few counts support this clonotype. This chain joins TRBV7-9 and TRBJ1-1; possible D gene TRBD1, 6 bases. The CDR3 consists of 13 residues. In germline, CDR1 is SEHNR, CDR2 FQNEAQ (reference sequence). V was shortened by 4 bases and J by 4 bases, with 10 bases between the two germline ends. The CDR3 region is CASSSQGSTEAFF. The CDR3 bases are TGTGCCAGCAGCTCTCAGGGGAGCACTGAAGCTTTCTTT.

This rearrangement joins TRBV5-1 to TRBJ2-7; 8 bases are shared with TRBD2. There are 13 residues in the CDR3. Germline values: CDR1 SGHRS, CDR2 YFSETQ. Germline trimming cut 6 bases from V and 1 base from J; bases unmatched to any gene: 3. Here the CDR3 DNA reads TGCGCCAGCACTCCGGGGGGGTCCTACGAGCAGTACTTC. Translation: CASTPGGSYEQYF.

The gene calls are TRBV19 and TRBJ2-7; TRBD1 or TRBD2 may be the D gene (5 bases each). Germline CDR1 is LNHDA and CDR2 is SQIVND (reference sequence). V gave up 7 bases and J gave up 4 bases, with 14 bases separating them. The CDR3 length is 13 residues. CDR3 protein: CASMGETSYEQYF. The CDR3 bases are TGTGCCAGTATGGGGGAGACGAGTTACGAGCAGTACTTC.

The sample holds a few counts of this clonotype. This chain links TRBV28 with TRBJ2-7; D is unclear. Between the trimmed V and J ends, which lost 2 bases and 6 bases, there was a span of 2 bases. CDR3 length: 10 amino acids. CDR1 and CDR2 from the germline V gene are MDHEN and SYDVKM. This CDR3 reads CASSLGEQYF. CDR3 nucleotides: TGTGCCAGCAGTTTAGGCGAGCAGTACTTC.

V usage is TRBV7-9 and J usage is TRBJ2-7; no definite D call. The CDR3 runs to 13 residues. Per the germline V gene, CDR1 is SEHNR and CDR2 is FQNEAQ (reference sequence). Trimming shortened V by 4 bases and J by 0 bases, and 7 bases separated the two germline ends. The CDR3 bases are TGTGCCAGCAGCTCCCGAGTCTCCTACGAGCAGTACTTC. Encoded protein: CASSSRVSYEQYF.

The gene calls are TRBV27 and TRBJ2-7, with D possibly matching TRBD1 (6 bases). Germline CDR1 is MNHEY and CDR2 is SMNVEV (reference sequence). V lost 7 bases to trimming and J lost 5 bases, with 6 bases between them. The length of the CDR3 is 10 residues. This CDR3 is CASNRDEQYF. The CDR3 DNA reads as TGTGCCAGCAACAGGGACGAGCAGTACTTC.

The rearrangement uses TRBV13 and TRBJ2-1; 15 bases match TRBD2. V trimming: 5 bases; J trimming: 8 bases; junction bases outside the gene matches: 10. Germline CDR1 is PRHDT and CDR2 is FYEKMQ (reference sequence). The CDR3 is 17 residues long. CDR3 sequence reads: CASSPEGTSGGPYEQFF. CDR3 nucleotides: TGTGCCAGCAGCCCAGAAGGGACTAGCGGGGGGCCATATGAGCAGTTCTTC.

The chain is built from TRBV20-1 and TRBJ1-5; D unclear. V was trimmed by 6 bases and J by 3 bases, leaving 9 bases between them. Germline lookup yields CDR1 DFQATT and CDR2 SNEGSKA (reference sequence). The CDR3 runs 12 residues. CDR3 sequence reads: CSAHEVNQPQHF. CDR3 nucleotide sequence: TGCAGTGCCCACGAGGTCAATCAGCCCCAGCATTTT.

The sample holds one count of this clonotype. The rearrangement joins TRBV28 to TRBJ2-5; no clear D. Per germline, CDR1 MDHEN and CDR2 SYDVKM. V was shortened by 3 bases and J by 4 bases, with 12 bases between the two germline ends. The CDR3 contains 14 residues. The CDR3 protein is CASSFITARETQYF. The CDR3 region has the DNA TGTGCCAGCAGTTTCATCACAGCTAGAGAGACCCAGTACTTC.

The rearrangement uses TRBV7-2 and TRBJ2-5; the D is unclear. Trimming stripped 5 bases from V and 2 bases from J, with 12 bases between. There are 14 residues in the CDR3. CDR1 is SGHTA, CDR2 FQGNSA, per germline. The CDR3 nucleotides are TGTGCCAGCAGCACCCACAGTACTCAAGAGACCCAGTACTTC. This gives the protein CASSTHSTQETQYF.

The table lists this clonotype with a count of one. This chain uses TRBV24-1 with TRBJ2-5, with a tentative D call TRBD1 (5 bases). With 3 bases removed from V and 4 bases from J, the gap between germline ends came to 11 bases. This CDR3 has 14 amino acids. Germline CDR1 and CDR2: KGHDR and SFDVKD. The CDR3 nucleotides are TGTGCCACCAGTGATGCAGGGCTCGGAGAGACCCAGTACTTC. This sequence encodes CATSDAGLGETQYF.

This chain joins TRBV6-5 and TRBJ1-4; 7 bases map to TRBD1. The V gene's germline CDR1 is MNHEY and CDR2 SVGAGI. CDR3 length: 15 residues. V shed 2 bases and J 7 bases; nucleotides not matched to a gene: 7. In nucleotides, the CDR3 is TGTGCCAGCAGTTACCTGGAGGACAGGCCTGAAAAACTGTTTTTT. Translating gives CASSYLEDRPEKLFF.

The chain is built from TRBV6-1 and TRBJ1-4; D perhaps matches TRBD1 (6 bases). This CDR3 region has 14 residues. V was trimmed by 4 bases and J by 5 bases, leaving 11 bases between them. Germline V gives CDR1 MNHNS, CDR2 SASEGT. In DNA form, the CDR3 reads TGTGCCAGCAGTGGGACAGTGAGCAATGAAAAACTGTTTTTT. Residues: CASSGTVSNEKLFF.

The CDR3 loop reads CASSQGDRAGGYTF. The CDR3 coding sequence is TGTGCCAGCAGCCAAGGGGACAGGGCAGGTGGCTACACCTTC. The chain combines TRBV4-2 with TRBJ1-2; the match to TRBD1 covers 9 bases. This CDR3 contains 14 residues. J gave up 7 bases and V 1 base, and 4 bases lay outside the gene matches. CDR1 is LGHNA, CDR2 YNFKEQ, per germline.